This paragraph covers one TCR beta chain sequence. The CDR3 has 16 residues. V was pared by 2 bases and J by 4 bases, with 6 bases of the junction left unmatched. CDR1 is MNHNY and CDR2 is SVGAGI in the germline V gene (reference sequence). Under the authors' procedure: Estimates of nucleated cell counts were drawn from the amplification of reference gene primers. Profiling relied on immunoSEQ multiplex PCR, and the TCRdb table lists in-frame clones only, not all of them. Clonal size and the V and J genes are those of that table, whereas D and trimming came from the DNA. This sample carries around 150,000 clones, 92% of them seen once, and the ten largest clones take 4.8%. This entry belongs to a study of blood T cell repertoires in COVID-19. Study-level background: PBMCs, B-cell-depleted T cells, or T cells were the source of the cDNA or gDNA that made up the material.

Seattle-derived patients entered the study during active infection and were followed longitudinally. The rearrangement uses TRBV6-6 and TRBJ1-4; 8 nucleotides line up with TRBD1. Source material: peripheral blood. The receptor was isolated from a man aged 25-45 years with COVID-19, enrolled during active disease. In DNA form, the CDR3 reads TGTGCCAGCAGTTACGGGACAGGCACCCTTAATGAAAAACTGTTTTTT. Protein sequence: CASSYGTGTLNEKLFF.